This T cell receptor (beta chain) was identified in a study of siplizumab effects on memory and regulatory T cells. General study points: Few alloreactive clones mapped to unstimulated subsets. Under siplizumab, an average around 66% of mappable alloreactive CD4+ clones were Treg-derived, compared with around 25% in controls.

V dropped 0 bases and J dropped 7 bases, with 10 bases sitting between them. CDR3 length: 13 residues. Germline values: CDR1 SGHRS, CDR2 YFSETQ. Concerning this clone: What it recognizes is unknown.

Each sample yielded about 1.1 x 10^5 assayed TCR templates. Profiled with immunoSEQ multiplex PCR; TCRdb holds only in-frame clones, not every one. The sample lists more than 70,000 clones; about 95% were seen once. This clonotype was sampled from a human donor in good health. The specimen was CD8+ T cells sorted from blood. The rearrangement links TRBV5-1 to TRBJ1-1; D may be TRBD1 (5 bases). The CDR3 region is CASSLEGVGEAFF. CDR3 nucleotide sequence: TGCGCCAGCAGCTTGGAAGGGGTGGGTGAAGCTTTCTTT.